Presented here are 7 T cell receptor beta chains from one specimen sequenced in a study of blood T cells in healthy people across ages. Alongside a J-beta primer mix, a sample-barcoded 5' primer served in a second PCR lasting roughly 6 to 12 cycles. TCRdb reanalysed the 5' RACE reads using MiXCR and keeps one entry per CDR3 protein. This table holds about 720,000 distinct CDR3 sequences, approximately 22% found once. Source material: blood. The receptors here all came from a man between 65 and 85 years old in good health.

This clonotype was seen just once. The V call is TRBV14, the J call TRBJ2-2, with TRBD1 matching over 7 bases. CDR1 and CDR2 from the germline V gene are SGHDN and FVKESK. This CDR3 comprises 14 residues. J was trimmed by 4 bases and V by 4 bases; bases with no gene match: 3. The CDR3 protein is CASSPNRGTGELFF. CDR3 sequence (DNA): TGTGCCAGCAGCCCGAACAGGGGCACCGGGGAGCTGTTTTTT.

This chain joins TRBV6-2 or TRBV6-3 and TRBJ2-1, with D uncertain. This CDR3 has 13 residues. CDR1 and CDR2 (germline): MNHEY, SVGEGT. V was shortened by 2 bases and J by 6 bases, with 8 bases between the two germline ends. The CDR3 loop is CASSYPAINEQFF. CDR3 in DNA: TGTGCCAGCAGTTACCCAGCAATCAATGAGCAGTTCTTC.

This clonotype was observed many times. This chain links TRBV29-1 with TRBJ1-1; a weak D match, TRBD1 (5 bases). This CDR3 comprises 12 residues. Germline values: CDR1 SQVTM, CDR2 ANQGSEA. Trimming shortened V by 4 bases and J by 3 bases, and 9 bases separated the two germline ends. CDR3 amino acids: CSVGGTDTEAFF. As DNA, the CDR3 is TGCAGCGTTGGCGGGACGGACACTGAAGCTTTCTTT.

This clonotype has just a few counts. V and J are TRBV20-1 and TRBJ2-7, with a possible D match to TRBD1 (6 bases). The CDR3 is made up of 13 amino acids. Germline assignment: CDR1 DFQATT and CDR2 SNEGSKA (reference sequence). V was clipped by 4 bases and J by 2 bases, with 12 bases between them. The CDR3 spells CSATGTTPYEQYF. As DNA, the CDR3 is TGCAGTGCTACCGGGACAACCCCCTACGAGCAGTACTTC.

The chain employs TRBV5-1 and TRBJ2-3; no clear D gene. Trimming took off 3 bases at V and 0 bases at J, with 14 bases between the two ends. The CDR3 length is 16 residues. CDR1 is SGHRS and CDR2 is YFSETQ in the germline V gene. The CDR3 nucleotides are TGCGCCAGCAGCTCCACCAAAGTTGGGAGCACAGATACGCAGTATTTT. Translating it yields CASSSTKVGSTDTQYF.

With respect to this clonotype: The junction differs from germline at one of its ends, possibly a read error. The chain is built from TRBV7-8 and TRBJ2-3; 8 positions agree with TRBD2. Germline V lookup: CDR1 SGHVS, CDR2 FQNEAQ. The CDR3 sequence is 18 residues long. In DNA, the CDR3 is TGTGCCAGTAGCTTACGGGCGGGAGGACCTATTAGCACAGATACGCAGTATTTT. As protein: CASSLRAGGPISTDTQYF.

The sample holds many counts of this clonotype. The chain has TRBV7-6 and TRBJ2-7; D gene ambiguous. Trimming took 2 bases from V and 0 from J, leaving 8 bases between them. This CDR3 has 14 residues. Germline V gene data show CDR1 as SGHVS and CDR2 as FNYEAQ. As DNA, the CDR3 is TGTGCCAGCAGCTTAATATCGAACTCCTACGAGCAGTACTTC. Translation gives CASSLISNSYEQYF.